This T cell receptor (beta chain) was profiled in a study of shared clonotypes between healthy human individuals. Sequenced by immunoSEQ multiplex PCR; TCRdb stores in-frame clones only, minus some. The sample includes approximately 1.5 million clones, around 98% of them seen just once. With 6 bases removed from V and 0 bases from J, the gap between germline ends came to 11 bases. Germline loops: CDR1 LNHDA, CDR2 SQIVND (reference sequence). The CDR3 is 14 residues long. The receptor's source is a man in his thirties or forties in good health. The material sequenced was naive CD4+ T cells sorted from blood. Subset indicated: CD45RA+ positively selected. J is TRBJ1-1 and V is TRBV19; unclear D gene. DNA of the CDR3: TGTGCCAGTAGATGGGGTGCCTTGAACACTGAAGCTTTCTTT. It yields the protein CASRWGALNTEAFF.